One and the same sample provided the 2 T cell receptor beta chains below, sequenced in a study of blood T cell repertoires in COVID-19. Clones were sequenced by immunoSEQ multiplex PCR, and TCRdb holds only the in-frame ones, with some missing. The sample shows roughly 56,000 clones, 85% of them seen only once. Sequencing input: peripheral blood. The receptors were sampled from a man between 65 and 80 years old with acute or convalescent COVID-19.

J is TRBJ2-7 and V is TRBV9, with D perhaps matching TRBD2 (6 bases). Deletions cut 0 bases from V and 0 bases from J, with 19 bases between. The germline V gene encodes CDR1 SGDLS and CDR2 YYNGEE. The CDR3 length is 18 residues. The CDR3 spells CASSVGRLSSGSSYEQYF. CDR3 bases: TGTGCCAGCAGCGTAGGTCGTCTCAGTAGCGGCAGCTCCTACGAGCAGTACTTC. Combining the CDR3 with reference TRBV9 and TRBJ2-7 gives the whole variable domain DSGVTQTPKHLITATGQRVTLRCSPRSGDLSVYWYQQSLDQGLQFLIQYYNGEERAKGNILERFSAQQFPDLHSELNLSSLELGDSALYFCASSVGRLSSGSSYEQYFGPGTRLTVT.

This clone was seen only a few times. This chain connects TRBV7-3 to TRBJ1-2, with a weak D call TRBD1 (5 bases). V dropped 2 bases and J dropped 4 bases, with 14 bases sitting between them. CDR1 is SGHTA, CDR2 FQGTGA, per germline. The CDR3 loop spans 15 amino acids. The CDR3 DNA is TGTGCCAGCAGCTTATCAGGGAGGCAGGGCTATGGCTACACCTTC. Translating gives CASSLSGRQGYGYTF.